This record looks at one T cell receptor (beta chain) sequence and its context. Antigen: not known. With a J-beta primer mix and a sample-barcoded 5' primer, a second PCR ran roughly 6 to 12 cycles. TCRdb analysed the 5' RACE reads with MiXCR anew, one entry per CDR3 protein. The table records over a million distinct CDR3 sequences, about 45% of them present only once. The CDR3 is 14 amino acids. CDR1 SEHNR and CDR2 FQNEAQ come from the germline V gene (reference sequence). This sample is drawn from a study of blood T cells in healthy people across ages. Broader study findings: Compared with aged donors, long-lived donors showed fewer expanded clones, suggesting selection. Age advanced and TCR beta diversity per million T cells fell, roughly linearly.

This chain links TRBV7-9 with TRBJ2-7; tentatively, D is TRBD1 (6 bases). TRBJ2-5 explains the end of the DNA better; the J call may be wrong. This sequence originates from a woman under 30 in good health. Sequencing used blood. CDR3: CASSSDSTQETQYF. Here the CDR3 DNA reads TGTGCCAGCAGCTCGGACAGTACTCAAGAGACCCAGTACTTC.